The present T cell receptor beta chain was sequenced within a study of blood T cells in healthy people across ages. Study-level findings and limits: TCR beta diversity tracked closely with naive T cell percentage.

The length of the CDR3 is 16 residues. J gave up 3 bases and V 3 bases, and 10 bases lay outside the gene matches. Looked up from germline, CDR1 is SGHTA and CDR2 is FQGNSA. Primed by a sample-barcoded 5' primer and a J-beta primer mix, a second PCR proceeded for about 7 to 11 cycles. TCRdb re-derived calls from the 5' RACE reads in MiXCR, one entry per CDR3 protein. The table lists over 1,500,000 distinct CDR3 sequences, 49% of them singletons, with over 2% in the top ten. This clonotype was observed a handful of times. The target antigen is unknown. For every donor, a draw yielded about 10 milliliters of peripheral blood.

The source of this sequence is a woman aged 40 to 50 in good health. Sample: blood. This chain uses TRBV7-2 with TRBJ2-7; 8 bases are a match to TRBD2. In nucleotides, the CDR3 is TGTGCCAGCAGCTTCGGACTAGCTGGGGCGATCTACGAGCAGTACTTC. Its translation: CASSFGLAGAIYEQYF.